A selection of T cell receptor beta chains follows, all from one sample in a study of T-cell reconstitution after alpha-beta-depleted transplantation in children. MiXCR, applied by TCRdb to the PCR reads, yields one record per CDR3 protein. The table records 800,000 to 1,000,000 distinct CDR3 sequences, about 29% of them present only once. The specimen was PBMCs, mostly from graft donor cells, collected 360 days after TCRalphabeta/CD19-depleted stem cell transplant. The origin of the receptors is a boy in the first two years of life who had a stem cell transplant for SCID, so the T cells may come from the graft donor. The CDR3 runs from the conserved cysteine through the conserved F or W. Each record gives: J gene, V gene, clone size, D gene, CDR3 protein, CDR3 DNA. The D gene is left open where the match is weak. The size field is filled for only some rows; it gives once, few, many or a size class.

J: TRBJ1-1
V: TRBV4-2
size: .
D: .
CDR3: CASSQEGRVRTEAFF
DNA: TGTGCCAGCAGCCAAGAAGGGAGAGTTAGGACTGAAGCTTTCTTT

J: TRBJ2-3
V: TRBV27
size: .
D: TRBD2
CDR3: CASKPVRGRTDTQYF
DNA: TGTGCCAGCAAACCTGTGCGGGGGAGGACAGATACGCAGTATTTT

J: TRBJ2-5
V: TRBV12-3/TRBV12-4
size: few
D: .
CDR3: CASSPNTSGNEETQYF
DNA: TGTGCCAGCAGTCCGAACACGTCCGGAAACGAAGAGACCCAGTACTTC

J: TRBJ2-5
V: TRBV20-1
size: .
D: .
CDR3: CSARPPRWGRETQYF
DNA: TGCAGTGCTAGACCCCCTCGCTGGGGGCGGGAGACCCAGTACTTC

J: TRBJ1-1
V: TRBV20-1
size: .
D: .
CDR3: CSVSGRVNTEAFF
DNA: TGCAGTGTGTCGGGTCGGGTGAACACTGAAGCTTTCTTT

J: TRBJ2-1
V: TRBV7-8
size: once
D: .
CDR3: CASSSPPGESEQFF
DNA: TGTGCCAGCAGCTCGCCCCCCGGGGAGAGTGAGCAGTTCTTC

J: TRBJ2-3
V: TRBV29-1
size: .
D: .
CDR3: CSVERGKGTDTQYF
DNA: TGCAGCGTTGAAAGGGGAAAGGGAACAGATACGCAGTATTTT

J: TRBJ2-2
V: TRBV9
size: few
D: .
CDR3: CASSVVAHNTGELFF
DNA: TGTGCCAGCAGCGTAGTAGCGCACAACACCGGGGAGCTGTTTTTT

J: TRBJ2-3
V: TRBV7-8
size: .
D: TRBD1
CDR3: CASSGRTGSTDTQYF
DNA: TGTGCCAGCAGCGGGAGGACAGGGAGTACAGATACGCAGTATTTT

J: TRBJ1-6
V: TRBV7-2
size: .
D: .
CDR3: CASSSSGTVDNSPLHF
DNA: TGTGCCAGCAGCTCATCTGGGACGGTTGATAATTCACCCCTCCACTTT

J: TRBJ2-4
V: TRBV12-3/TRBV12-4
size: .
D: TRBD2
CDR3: CASSLAPGGLNIQYF
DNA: TGTGCCAGCAGTTTAGCTCCGGGGGGATTGAACATTCAGTACTTC

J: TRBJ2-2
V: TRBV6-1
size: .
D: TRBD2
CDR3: CASSPVAGGANTGELFF
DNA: TGTGCCAGCAGTCCTGTAGCGGGGGGCGCGAACACCGGGGAGCTGTTTTTT

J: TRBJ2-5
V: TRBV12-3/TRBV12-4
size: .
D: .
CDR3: CASSPVAGETQYF
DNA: TGTGCCAGTAGCCCTGTGGCGGGGGAGACCCAGTACTTC

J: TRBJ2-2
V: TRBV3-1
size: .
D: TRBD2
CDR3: CASSQGRTSPGELFF
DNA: TGTGCCAGCAGCCAAGGCCGGACTAGCCCTGGGGAGCTGTTTTTT

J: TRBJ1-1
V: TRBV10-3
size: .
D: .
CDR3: CAISPGSTEAFF
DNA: TGTGCCATCTCCCCGGGTAGCACTGAAGCTTTCTTT

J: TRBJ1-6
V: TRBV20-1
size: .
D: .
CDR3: CSARGDARSSYNSPLHF
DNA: TGCAGTGCTAGGGGGGACGCCCGGAGCTCCTATAATTCACCCCTCCACTTT

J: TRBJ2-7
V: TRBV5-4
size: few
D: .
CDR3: CASSLEVTSEQYF
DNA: TGTGCCAGCAGCTTGGAAGTGACGTCCGAGCAGTACTTC

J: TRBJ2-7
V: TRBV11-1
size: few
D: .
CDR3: CASSRGALTSYEQYF
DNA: TGTGCCAGCAGCCGAGGGGCCCTTACTTCCTACGAGCAGTACTTC

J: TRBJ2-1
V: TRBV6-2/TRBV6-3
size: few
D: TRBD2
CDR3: CASCIGGAYNEQFF
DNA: TGTGCCAGCTGCATCGGGGGGGCCTACAATGAGCAGTTCTTC

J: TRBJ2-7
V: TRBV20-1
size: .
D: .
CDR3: CSASGGPESSYEQYF
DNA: TGCAGTGCTTCGGGGGGCCCCGAAAGCTCCTACGAGCAGTACTTC

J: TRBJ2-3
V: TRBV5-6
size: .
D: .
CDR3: CASSFQGLRSDTQYF
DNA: TGTGCCAGCAGCTTTCAGGGGTTGAGGTCAGATACGCAGTATTTT

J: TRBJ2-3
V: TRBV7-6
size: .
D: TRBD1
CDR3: CASSLVHRGTTDTQYF
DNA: TGTGCCAGCAGCTTAGTCCACAGGGGTACCACAGATACGCAGTATTTT

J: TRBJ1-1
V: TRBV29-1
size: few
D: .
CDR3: CSVGTRRNTEAFF
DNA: TGCAGCGTTGGGACCCGGAGGAACACTGAAGCTTTCTTT

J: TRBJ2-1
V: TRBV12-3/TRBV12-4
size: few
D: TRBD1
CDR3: CASRTGNYEQFF
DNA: TGTGCCAGCAGGACAGGGAATTATGAGCAGTTCTTC

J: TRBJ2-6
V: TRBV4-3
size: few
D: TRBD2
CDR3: CASSQVLGGLGLSGANVLTF
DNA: TGCGCCAGCAGCCAAGTTTTAGGTGGACTAGGTCTCTCTGGGGCCAACGTCCTGACTTTC

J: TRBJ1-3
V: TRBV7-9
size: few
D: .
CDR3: CASSSNTVSGNTIYF
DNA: TGTGCCAGCAGCTCAAACACCGTCTCTGGAAACACCATATATTTT

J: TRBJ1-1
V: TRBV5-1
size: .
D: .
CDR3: CASSLAKGAGNTEAFF
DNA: TGCGCCAGCAGCCTTGCGAAGGGCGCAGGGAACACTGAAGCTTTCTTT

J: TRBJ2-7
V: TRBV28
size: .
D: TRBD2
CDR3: CASTTGGSTYEQYF
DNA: TGTGCCAGCACCACGGGGGGGTCCACCTACGAGCAGTACTTC

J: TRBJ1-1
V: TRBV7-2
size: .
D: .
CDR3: CASSLARAEAFF
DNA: TGTGCCAGCAGCTTAGCCAGGGCAGAAGCTTTCTTT

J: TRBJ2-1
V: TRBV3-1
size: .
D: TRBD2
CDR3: CASSQVLSGVYNEQFF
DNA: TGTGCCAGCAGCCAAGTGCTTAGCGGGGTCTACAATGAGCAGTTCTTC

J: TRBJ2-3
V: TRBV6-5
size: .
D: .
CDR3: CASSYEGPGAGATDTQYF
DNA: TGTGCCAGCAGTTACGAGGGACCCGGGGCAGGGGCCACAGATACGCAGTATTTT

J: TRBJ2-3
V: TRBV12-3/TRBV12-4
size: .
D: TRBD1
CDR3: CASSLGGTGTDTQYF
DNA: TGTGCCAGCAGTTTAGGTGGGACAGGCACAGATACGCAGTATTTT

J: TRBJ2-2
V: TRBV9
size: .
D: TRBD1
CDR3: CASSEGTDNTGELFF
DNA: TGTGCCAGCAGCGAAGGGACAGACAACACCGGGGAGCTGTTTTTT

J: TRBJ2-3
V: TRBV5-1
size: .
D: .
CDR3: CASSLTVLSTDTQYF
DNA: TGCGCCAGCAGCCTGACAGTACTAAGCACAGATACGCAGTATTTT

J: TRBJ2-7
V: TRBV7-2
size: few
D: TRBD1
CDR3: CASSLDRGTRWEQYF
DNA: TGTGCCAGCAGCCTGGACAGGGGGACCAGGTGGGAGCAGTACTTC

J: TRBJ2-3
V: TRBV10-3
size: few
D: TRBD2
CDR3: CAISESAGGETDTQYF
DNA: TGTGCCATCAGTGAGTCTGCCGGGGGGGAAACAGATACGCAGTATTTT

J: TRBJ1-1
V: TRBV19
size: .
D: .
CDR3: CASLLNTEAFF
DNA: TGTGCCAGCCTTCTGAACACTGAAGCTTTCTTT

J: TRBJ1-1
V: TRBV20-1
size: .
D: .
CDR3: CSASRRIMNTEAFF
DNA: TGCAGTGCTAGTAGGCGGATTATGAACACTGAAGCTTTCTTT

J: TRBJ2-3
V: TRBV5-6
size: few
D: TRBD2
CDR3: CASSLIVVRGLNPSTDTQYF
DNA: TGTGCCAGCAGCTTGATTGTCGTTAGGGGACTAAATCCTAGCACAGATACGCAGTATTTT

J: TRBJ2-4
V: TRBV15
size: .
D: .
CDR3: CATSRDGQAKNIQYF
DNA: TGTGCCACCAGCAGAGATGGGCAAGCCAAAAACATTCAGTACTTC

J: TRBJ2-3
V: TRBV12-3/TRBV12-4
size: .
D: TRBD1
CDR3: CASRTGGSADTQYF
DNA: TGTGCCAGCAGAACAGGGGGCTCAGCAGATACGCAGTATTTT

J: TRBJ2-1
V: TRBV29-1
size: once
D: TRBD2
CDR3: CSVRPGGNEQFF
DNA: TGCAGCGTCAGACCGGGGGGCAATGAGCAGTTCTTC

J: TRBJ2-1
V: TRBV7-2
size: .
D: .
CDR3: CASSPATQSYNEQFF
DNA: TGTGCCAGCAGCCCGGCGACTCAATCCTACAATGAGCAGTTCTTC

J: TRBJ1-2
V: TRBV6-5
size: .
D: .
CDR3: CASSPGWQGYGYTF
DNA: TGTGCCAGCAGCCCCGGGTGGCAAGGGTATGGCTACACCTTC

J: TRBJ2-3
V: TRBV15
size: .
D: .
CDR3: CATSSQIPTDTQYF
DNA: TGTGCCACCAGCAGCCAAATCCCCACAGATACGCAGTATTTT

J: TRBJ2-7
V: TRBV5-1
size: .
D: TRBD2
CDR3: CASSPGGTSVHEQYF
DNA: TGCGCCAGCAGCCCAGGCGGGACTAGCGTTCACGAGCAGTACTTC

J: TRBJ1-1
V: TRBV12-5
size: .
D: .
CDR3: CASGLVYFSEAFF
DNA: TGTGCTAGTGGTTTGGTATATTTCTCTGAAGCTTTCTTT

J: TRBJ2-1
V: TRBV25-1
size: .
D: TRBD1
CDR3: CASVDRGPYNEQFF
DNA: TGTGCCAGTGTGGACAGGGGGCCCTACAATGAGCAGTTCTTC

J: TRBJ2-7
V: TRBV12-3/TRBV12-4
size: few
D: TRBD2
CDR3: CASRLAGGTTEQYF
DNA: TGTGCCAGCAGACTAGCGGGGGGGACTACGGAGCAGTACTTC

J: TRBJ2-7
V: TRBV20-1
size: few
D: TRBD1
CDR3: CSATTGTGRYEQYF
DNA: TGCAGTGCGACCACCGGGACAGGGAGGTACGAGCAGTACTTC

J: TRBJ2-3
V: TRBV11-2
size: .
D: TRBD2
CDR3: CASRGSAGGPTDTQYF
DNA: TGTGCCAGCAGGGGGTCGGCGGGGGGCCCCACAGATACGCAGTATTTT

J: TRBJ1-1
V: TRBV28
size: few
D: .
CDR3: CASSLMADTEAFF
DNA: TGTGCCAGCAGTTTAATGGCGGACACTGAAGCTTTCTTT

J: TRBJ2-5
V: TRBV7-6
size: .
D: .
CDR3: CASSLQFKRRVETQYF
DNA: TGTGCCAGCAGCTTACAGTTTAAGCGTCGGGTTGAGACCCAGTACTTC

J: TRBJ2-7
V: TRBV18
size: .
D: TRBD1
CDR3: CASSTGQGKIYEQYF
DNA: TGTGCCAGCTCGACGGGACAGGGAAAGATCTACGAGCAGTACTTC

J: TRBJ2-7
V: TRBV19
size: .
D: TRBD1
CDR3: CASSAWDRPTYEQYF
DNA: TGTGCCAGTAGTGCTTGGGACAGACCTACCTACGAGCAGTACTTC